Listed below are T cell receptor beta chains from one sample, sequenced in a study of cytotoxic CD8 clonotypes in ibrutinib-treated CLL. The assay was immunoSEQ multiplex PCR, and TCRdb's table has in-frame clones only and misses some. The table shows around 310,000 clones, with around four fifths occurring only once. Sequenced here: PBMCs, sampled before ibrutinib treatment. The receptors were gathered from a human donor with chronic lymphocytic leukemia. Both conserved end residues are part of each CDR3. The order of the fields is CDR3 protein, CDR3 length, V gene.

CDR3 protein: CASSPMGQGGPNQPQHF
CDR3 length: 17
V gene: TRBV18

CDR3 protein: CASNLGGLADTQYF
CDR3 length: 14
V gene: TRBV9

CDR3 protein: CASSYSGGLNSPLHF
CDR3 length: 15
V gene: TRBV6-6

CDR3 protein: CASSHPSSGSDTQYF
CDR3 length: 15
V gene: TRBV5-4

CDR3 protein: CASNRQGAYEQYF
CDR3 length: 13
V gene: TRBV2

CDR3 protein: CASSLYHLAGGPENEQFF
CDR3 length: 18
V gene: TRBV18

CDR3 protein: CASSLETSGGYTF
CDR3 length: 13
V gene: TRBV5-1

CDR3 protein: CATSRARGSGTHEQYF
CDR3 length: 16
V gene: TRBV15

CDR3 protein: CASSPTPHTYNEQFF
CDR3 length: 15
V gene: TRBV7-9

CDR3 protein: CASRGGVQQETQYF
CDR3 length: 14
V gene: TRBV11-1

CDR3 protein: CAWRFGDEQYF
CDR3 length: 11
V gene: TRBV30

CDR3 protein: CAHAERQGEVSGNTIYF
CDR3 length: 17
V gene: TRBV10-3

CDR3 protein: CASSLEHVTGELFF
CDR3 length: 14
V gene: TRBV5-1

CDR3 protein: CASTDSQETQYF
CDR3 length: 12
V gene: TRBV2

CDR3 protein: CASSTRALLYEQYF
CDR3 length: 14
V gene: TRBV6-5

CDR3 protein: CASSIPYLSSYNEQFF
CDR3 length: 16
V gene: TRBV19

CDR3 protein: CASSDKSAGGDTQYF
CDR3 length: 15
V gene: TRBV6-4

CDR3 protein: CASSSQGGNSEQFF
CDR3 length: 14
V gene: TRBV5-4

CDR3 protein: CASSSRTSGRYNEQFF
CDR3 length: 16
V gene: TRBV9

CDR3 protein: CASNPAGASGNQPQHF
CDR3 length: 16
V gene: TRBV28

CDR3 protein: CASRNRGRRNTF
CDR3 length: 12
V gene: TRBV6-5

CDR3 protein: CASSPRPAEAGNTIYF
CDR3 length: 16
V gene: TRBV7-8

CDR3 protein: CASSPVGTTLNEQFF
CDR3 length: 15
V gene: TRBV7-9

CDR3 protein: CATTGTLVTGELFF
CDR3 length: 14
V gene: TRBV2

CDR3 protein: CASSTPGTSGDEQFF
CDR3 length: 15
V gene: TRBV27

CDR3 protein: CASSLGLEGYTF
CDR3 length: 12
V gene: TRBV7-9

CDR3 protein: CASSLLAGAYNEQFF
CDR3 length: 15
V gene: TRBV9

CDR3 protein: CASSDRGRVGETQYF
CDR3 length: 15
V gene: TRBV6-1

CDR3 protein: CASSRNRRSYEQYF
CDR3 length: 14
V gene: TRBV27

CDR3 protein: CASSLVPRETQYF
CDR3 length: 13
V gene: TRBV5-8

CDR3 protein: CASSIRRTAVDYGYTF
CDR3 length: 16
V gene: TRBV7-2

CDR3 protein: CASTSQPGQHSYEQYF
CDR3 length: 16
V gene: TRBV6-6